The T cell receptor beta chain under discussion was sequenced for a study of cytomegalovirus exposure and HLA in healthy donors. CDR3 size: 13 residues. Germline V CDR1 and CDR2: SGHNT, YENEEA. Trimming removed 8 bases at V and 4 bases at J, with 14 bases between. The PCR had 60 Vbeta and 13 Jbeta primers. Here immunoSEQ multiplex PCR was the method, and the copy in TCRdb shows in-frame clones only, minus some. Recorded for this sample: 150,000 to 200,000 clones. The receptor comes from a woman aged 55-69 years in good health and CMV-seronegative. Sample: PBMCs. This chain connects TRBV11-3 to TRBJ1-1, with unresolved D. CDR3 coding DNA: TGTGCCAGCGCGGTTGTGGAGGGCACTGAAGCTTTCTTT. Amino acids: CASAVVEGTEAFF.